This T cell receptor (beta chain) comes out of a study of OX40 agonist ivuxolimab in advanced cancers. Study-wide findings and caveats: Relative to CD4+, CD8+ T cells held more expanded clones on average.

The germline V gene has CDR1 MGHRA and CDR2 YSYEKL. This CDR3 has 16 amino acids. V shed 0 bases and J shed 0 bases, with 11 bases lying between them. The data were produced by immunoSEQ multiplex PCR, yet TCRdb's version contains in-frame clones alone and is incomplete. The sample records about 58,000 clones, 80% to 90% being singletons. To note about this clone: The antigen is unknown.

The receptor was isolated from an adult with an advanced solid tumor such as melanoma, head and neck, liver or kidney cancer. Specimen: CD4+ or CD8+ T cells sorted from blood, collected in a trial of the OX40 agonist ivuxolimab. The chain uses TRBV4-1 and TRBJ2-5; D is unresolved. DNA for the CDR3: TGCGCCAGCAGCCAAGAACATTGGTCCAACCAAGAGACCCAGTACTTC. Its protein is CASSQEHWSNQETQYF.